This passage covers 21 T cell receptor beta chains from one sample sequenced in a study of blood T cells in healthy people across ages. The second PCR ran about 6 to 11 cycles with a sample-barcoded 5' primer and J-beta primers. Each CDR3 protein gets one entry after TCRdb re-called the 5' RACE reads with MiXCR. This table holds hundreds of thousands of distinct CDR3 sequences, around two fifths found once. The sample was blood. The origin of the receptors is a man aged 55 to 70 in good health.

This clonotype was found a few times. The rearrangement joins TRBV11-2 to TRBJ2-7, with 8 bases lining up with TRBD2. The germline CDR1 and CDR2 sequences are SGHAT and FQNNGV. After removal of 2 bases from V and 7 bases from J, the junction contained 10 bases not matched to a gene. The CDR3 has 15 residues. The CDR3 region is CASSLSRGGPLEQYF. CDR3 sequence (DNA): TGTGCCAGCAGCTTAAGCCGGGGGGGCCCCCTGGAGCAGTACTTC.

The chain combines TRBV12-3 or TRBV12-4 with TRBJ1-5, with 8 bases lining up with TRBD1. The V and J ends lost 5 bases and 5 bases, in that order; junction bases with no gene match: 5. This CDR3 is built from 14 residues. The CDR3 nucleotides read TGTGCCAGCAGTAACGACAGGGGATATCAGCCCCAGCATTTT. Translating it yields CASSNDRGYQPQHF.

The rearrangement uses TRBV30 and TRBJ2-5; unclear D gene. Looked up from germline, CDR1 is GTSNPN and CDR2 is SVGIG (reference sequence). This CDR3 region has 13 residues. The V end lost 4 bases, the J end lost 1 base, and 10 bases lay between the germline ends. CDR3 protein: CAWTLSAQETQYF. In DNA form, the CDR3 reads TGTGCCTGGACACTGAGCGCCCAAGAGACCCAGTACTTC. Full variable domain (missing parts from reference TRBV30 and TRBJ2-5): SQTIHQWPATLVQPVGSPLSLECTVEGTSNPNLYWYRQAAGRGLQLLFYSVGIGQISSEVPQNLSASRPQDRQFILSSKKLLLSDSGFYLCAWTLSAQETQYFGPGTRLLVL.

The chain recombines TRBV6-6 with TRBJ2-6, with a weak D call TRBD2 (5 bases). Per the germline V gene, CDR1 is MNHNY and CDR2 is SVGAGI (reference sequence). Trimming took off 6 bases at V and 0 bases at J, with 9 bases between the two ends. The CDR3 has 15 residues. The CDR3 DNA reads TGTGCCAGCAGCTACGGGGACTCTGGGGCCAACGTCCTGACTTTC. As protein: CASSYGDSGANVLTF.

This chain uses TRBV4-3 with TRBJ2-3, with TRBD2 matching over 11 bases. CDR3 length equals 15 residues. CDR1 LGHNA and CDR2 YSLEER come from the germline V gene. The V and J ends lost 3 bases and 3 bases, in that order; junction bases with no gene match: 2. CDR3 amino acids: CASSHSGGATDTQYF. The CDR3 bases are TGCGCCAGCAGCCATAGCGGGGGGGCGACAGATACGCAGTATTTT.

The chain joins TRBV6-5 to TRBJ1-2, with D hard to call. Looked up from germline, CDR1 is MNHEY and CDR2 is SVGAGI. V lost 4 bases and J lost 3, with 18 bases in between. CDR3 length: 16 amino acids. DNA of the CDR3: TGTGCCAGCAGTTTCTCAATCGACCGGAGCTACTATGGCTACACCTTC. This codes for CASSFSIDRSYYGYTF.

CDR3 coding DNA: TGTGCCAGCAGTTTTCGGCCAGGGGGCCTGGACACTGAAGCTTTCTTT. Its translation: CASSFRPGGLDTEAFF. This sequence joins TRBV28 and TRBJ1-1; TRBD1 matches at 8 bases. Unmatched junction bases numbered 9, after V lost 3 bases and J lost 3 bases. From germline, CDR1 is MDHEN and CDR2 SYDVKM. The CDR3 is made up of 16 amino acids. Based on the CDR3 plus reference TRBV28 and TRBJ1-1, the full variable domain is DVKVTQSSRYLVKRTGEKVFLECVQDMDHENMFWYRQDPGLGLRLIYFSYDVKMKEKGDIPEGYSVSREKKERFSLILESASTNQTSMYLCASSFRPGGLDTEAFFGQGTRLTVV.

The gene calls are TRBV6-6 and TRBJ2-7, with TRBD1 matching over 9 bases. CDR3 length: 15 amino acids. Germline V gives CDR1 MNHNY, CDR2 SVGAGI (reference sequence). V lost 4 bases and J lost 4; bases outside the gene matches: 8. CDR3 protein: CASSSRTGDRYEQYF. Here the CDR3 DNA reads TGTGCCAGCAGTTCCCGGACAGGGGACAGATACGAGCAGTACTTC.

The table lists this clonotype with a count of one. The CDR3: CASSFESTGYNEQFF. The DNA of the CDR3 is TGTGCCAGCAGCTTTGAGTCGACAGGCTACAATGAGCAGTTCTTC. The chain uses TRBV5-5 and TRBJ2-1; tentative D call: TRBD1 (6 bases). Trimming took 2 bases from V and 3 from J, leaving 12 bases between them. CDR1 is SGHKS and CDR2 is YYEKEE in the germline V gene (reference sequence). The CDR3 length is 15 residues.

The rearrangement joins TRBV10-2 to TRBJ1-2; no reliable D call. Germline assignment: CDR1 WSHSY and CDR2 SAAADI. V was cut by 8 bases and J by 5 bases, with 18 bases left in between. The CDR3 sequence is 14 residues long. CDR3 coding DNA: TGCGCCAGCGGTTTGGCAGGTTGGATGTATGGCTACACCTTC. Its translation is CASGLAGWMYGYTF.

V is TRBV10-3 and J is TRBJ2-7, with TRBD2 identical over 9 bases. Trimming took 0 bases from V and 5 from J; bases not matched to a gene: 2. Per the germline V gene, CDR1 is ENHRY and CDR2 is SYGVKD. This CDR3 contains 14 residues. CDR3 protein: CAISESSGGHEQYF. The CDR3 coding sequence is TGTGCCATCAGTGAGTCTAGCGGGGGACACGAGCAGTACTTC.

The V gene is TRBV5-1, the J gene TRBJ1-6; no reliable D call. Germline-derived CDR1 and CDR2 are SGHRS and YFSETQ. V lost 0 bases, J lost 9 bases, and 13 bases lay in between. The CDR3 runs to 15 residues. The CDR3 loop reads CASSLGETAGSPLHF. The DNA for the CDR3 is TGCGCCAGCAGCTTGGGGGAAACAGCAGGTTCACCCCTCCACTTT.

The V gene is TRBV27, the J gene TRBJ2-5, with D possibly TRBD1 on 5 matching bases. The last part of the DNA fits TRBJ2-7 better; the J call may be wrong. CDR3 size: 15 residues. The germline V gene has CDR1 MNHEY and CDR2 SMNVEV (reference sequence). The CDR3: CASSSLARQGGEQYF. The CDR3 DNA sequence: TGTGCCAGCAGTTCCCTCGCCCGGCAGGGCGGCGAGCAGTACTTC.

This clonotype was counted a few times. V is TRBV27 and J is TRBJ2-3; maybe TRBD1 (6 bases). The germline V and J ends were trimmed by 7 bases and 3 bases, with 11 bases remaining between them. This CDR3 is built from 13 residues. The V gene's germline CDR1 is MNHEY and CDR2 SMNVEV (reference sequence). The CDR3 loop is CASKKGTTDTQYF. The CDR3, as DNA: TGTGCCAGCAAAAAAGGGACAACAGATACGCAGTATTTT.

Only a few counts were recorded for this clonotype. The rearrangement joins TRBV2 to TRBJ1-2; TRBD1 matches 7 bases. The CDR3 extends over 14 amino acids. V shed 11 bases and J 2 bases; nucleotides not matched to a gene: 11. Germline lookup yields CDR1 SNHLY and CDR2 FYNNEI. The CDR3 sequence is CASTDRVRNYGYTF. CDR3 bases: TGTGCCTCAACAGACAGGGTTCGGAACTATGGCTACACCTTC.

This clonotype was seen just once. This chain links TRBV5-1 with TRBJ2-3; TRBD1 is a possible D gene (6 bases). Trimming took off 2 bases at V and 2 bases at J, with 12 bases between the two ends. This CDR3 is built from 15 residues. Germline V CDR1 and CDR2: SGHRS, YFSETQ. The CDR3 sequence: CASSFRDTNTDTQYF. CDR3 in DNA: TGCGCCAGCAGCTTCCGGGACACTAACACAGATACGCAGTATTTT.

This clonotype appeared a few times. J is TRBJ2-7 and V is TRBV6-2 or TRBV6-3; D uncertain. The J call is in doubt because the DNA end fits TRBJ2-5 better. This CDR3 region has 12 residues. The V gene's germline CDR1 is MNHEY and CDR2 SVGEGT. DNA for the CDR3: TGTGCCAGCAGTTACCCTCCCGAGACCCAGTACTTC. Translation gives CASSYPPETQYF.

This clonotype was seen a few times. The V call is TRBV9, the J call TRBJ2-5; TRBD2 matches at 13 bases. The germline V gene has CDR1 SGDLS and CDR2 YYNGEE. There are 16 residues in the CDR3. V gave up 4 bases and J gave up 0 bases; unmatched junction bases: 3. The CDR3 protein is CASSRTSGGHQETQYF. CDR3 DNA sequence: TGTGCCAGCAGCAGGACTAGCGGGGGCCACCAAGAGACCCAGTACTTC.

On this clonotype itself: This may be a read error, as it is one base from a much larger clone. The rearrangement links TRBV4-1 to TRBJ1-1, with TRBD1 as a possible D gene (5 bases). There are 15 residues in the CDR3. Deletions cut 8 bases from V and 4 bases from J, with 20 bases between. The germline gives CDR1 MGHRA, CDR2 YSYEKL. CDR3: CASGRGQRDGTEAFF. The CDR3 DNA sequence: TGCGCCAGCGGCCGAGGACAAAGAGACGGCACTGAAGCTTTCTTT.

This clonotype was seen a handful of times. CDR3 nucleotide sequence: TGTGCCAGCAGCTTGGTTGCAGTGGACATTCAGTACTTC. As protein: CASSLVAVDIQYF. V gene TRBV5-6 combines with J gene TRBJ2-4, with no clear D. V lost 0 bases, J lost 8 bases, and 9 bases lay in between. Germline values: CDR1 SGHDT, CDR2 YYEEEE. The CDR3 loop spans 13 amino acids.

The sample holds a few counts of this clonotype. The gene calls are TRBV5-4 and TRBJ1-6; possible D gene TRBD1, 5 bases. CDR3 size: 17 residues. With 3 bases removed from V and 0 bases from J, the gap between germline ends came to 13 bases. Germline loops: CDR1 SGHNT, CDR2 YYREEE (reference sequence). The CDR3 region is CASSYGGVSSYNSPLHF. The CDR3 DNA reads TGTGCCAGCAGCTACGGGGGGGTGAGCTCCTATAATTCACCCCTCCACTTT.